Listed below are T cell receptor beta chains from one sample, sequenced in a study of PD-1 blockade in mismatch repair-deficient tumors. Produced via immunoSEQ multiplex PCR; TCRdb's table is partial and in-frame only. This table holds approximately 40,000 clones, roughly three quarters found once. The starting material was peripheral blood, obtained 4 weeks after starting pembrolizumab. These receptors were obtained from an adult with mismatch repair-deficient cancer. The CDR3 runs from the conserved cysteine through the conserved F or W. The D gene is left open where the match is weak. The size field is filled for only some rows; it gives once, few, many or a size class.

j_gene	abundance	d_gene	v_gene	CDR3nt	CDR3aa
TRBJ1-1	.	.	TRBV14	TGTGCCAGCAGCGTGGGGCAGAACACTGAAGCTTTCTTT	CASSVGQNTEAFF
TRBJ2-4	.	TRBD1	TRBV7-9	TGTGCCAGCAGCTACGGACAGGGGGGGCACATTCAGTACTTC	CASSYGQGGHIQYF
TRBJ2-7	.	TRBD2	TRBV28	TGTGCCAGCAGTTTTTCCCTGGCCTCGGACGGGGGGTATGAGCAGTACTTC	CASSFSLASDGGYEQYF
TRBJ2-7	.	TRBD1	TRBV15	TGTGCCACCAGCCCCAGGGGGCAGAAGAACGAGCAGTACTTC	CATSPRGQKNEQYF
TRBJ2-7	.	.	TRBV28	TGTGCCAGCAAACCAACAGGATCCTACGAGCAGTACTTC	CASKPTGSYEQYF
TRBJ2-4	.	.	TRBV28	TGTGCCAGCAGTCGGGATCCGGATTTGGGAAACATTCAGTACTTC	CASSRDPDLGNIQYF
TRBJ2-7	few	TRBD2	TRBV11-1	TGTGCCAGCAGCTTAGCCGGAGGGCTAGCGGGAACATACGAGCAGTACTTC	CASSLAGGLAGTYEQYF
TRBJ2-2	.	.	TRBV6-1	TGTGCCAGCACTCTGAACACCGGGGAGCTGTTTTTT	CASTLNTGELFF
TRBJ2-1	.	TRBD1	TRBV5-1	TGCGCCAGCGGAGCCGGGACAGGCTCCTACAATGAGCAGTTCTTC	CASGAGTGSYNEQFF
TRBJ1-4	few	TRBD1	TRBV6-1	TGTGCCAGCGGGGGTTCGGGACAGTTTAATGAAAAACTGTTTTTT	CASGGSGQFNEKLFF